These T cell receptor beta chains were read from a single sample in a study of CD8 T cells in ankylosing spondylitis. TCRdb reprocessed the 5' RACE reads with MiXCR, giving one entry per CDR3 protein. The data hold approximately 43,000 distinct CDR3 sequences, with just under 4% observed a single time. The specimen was blood, either unsorted or a sorted T cell fraction (not recorded which). The receptor set was obtained from a female donor with ankylosing spondylitis or in good health (not recorded which). CDR3s include the opening cysteine and the closing phenylalanine or tryptophan. The order of the fields is D gene, clone size, J gene, V gene, CDR3 DNA, CDR3 protein. A D gene is named only where the DNA matches it firmly. The size entry is marked missing in some rows and otherwise reads once, few, many or a size class.

>-|many|TRBJ2-3|TRBV9
TGTGCCAGCAGCTTCCGGGGTGGTGATACGCAGTATTTT
CASSFRGGDTQYF
>-|many|TRBJ1-6|TRBV9
TGTGCCAGCAGCGTAGCCCCACGCCCGAGCTCCTATAATTCACCCCTCCACTTT
CASSVAPRPSSYNSPLHF
>-|many|TRBJ1-2|TRBV9
TGTGCCAGCAGCGTAGGCCCCGGACTTGATGGCTACACCTTC
CASSVGPGLDGYTF
>-|many|TRBJ1-1|TRBV9
TGTGCCAGCAGCTCCAAGCCGACAGGTCTGATGAACACTGAAGCTTTCTTT
CASSSKPTGLMNTEAFF
>-|many|TRBJ1-2|TRBV9
TGTGCCAGCAGCCAGGAGCCGATTGCTAACTATGGCTACACCTTC
CASSQEPIANYGYTF
>-|many|TRBJ2-5|TRBV9
TGTGCCAGCAGCGTAGACAGGGCTAGGGAGACCCAGTACTTC
CASSVDRARETQYF
>TRBD1|many|TRBJ2-3|TRBV9
TGTGCCAGCAGCGTACAGGGGGCCCCAGATACGCAGTATTTT
CASSVQGAPDTQYF
>-|many|TRBJ2-2|TRBV9
TGTGCCAGCAGCGTAGCCGCGGCGAACACCGGGGAGCTGTTTTTT
CASSVAAANTGELFF
>-|many|TRBJ2-7|TRBV9
TGTGCCAGCAGCGTAGCGGGTGAGGGCTACGAGCAGTACTTC
CASSVAGEGYEQYF
>-|many|TRBJ1-5|TRBV9
TGTGCCAGCAGCGTAGAAGGGACCATGAATCAGCCCCAGCATTTT
CASSVEGTMNQPQHF
>-|-|TRBJ2-1|TRBV9
TGTGCCAGCAGCACCTTAAGGGGGGTAAACCAAAACTACAATGAGCAGTTCTTC
CASSTLRGVNQNYNEQFF
>TRBD2|many|TRBJ2-3|TRBV9
TGTGCCAGCAGCACCATAGCGGGGGCCACAGATACGCAGTATTTT
CASSTIAGATDTQYF
>TRBD2|many|TRBJ2-3|TRBV9
TGTGCCAGCAGCCCCCTGGGGCGGGGGGCCAGCACAGATACGCAGTATTTT
CASSPLGRGASTDTQYF
>TRBD2|few|TRBJ2-1|TRBV9
TGTGCCAGCAGCTTTACTAGCGGGGGGGCTGTACAGCAGTTCTTC
CASSFTSGGAVQQFF
>-|many|TRBJ2-4|TRBV9
TGTGCCAGCAGCGTAGAACCAGGGGAAAACATTCAGTACTTC
CASSVEPGENIQYF
>TRBD2|many|TRBJ2-7|TRBV9
TGTGCCAGCAGCGTAGAGGTCGGGGGGGCATACGAGCAGTACTTC
CASSVEVGGAYEQYF
>TRBD2|many|TRBJ2-3|TRBV9
TGTGCCAGCAGCGGCCAGCGGGGAACTAGCACAGATACGCAGTATTTT
CASSGQRGTSTDTQYF
>-|-|TRBJ1-5|TRBV9
TGTGCCAGCAGCCTAGACAGTAATCCCGATCAGCCCCAGCATTTT
CASSLDSNPDQPQHF
>-|many|TRBJ1-2|TRBV9
TGTGCCAGCAGCCTTGGGAGTGGCTACACCTTC
CASSLGSGYTF
>-|many|TRBJ2-1|TRBV4-3
TGCGCCAGCCCGTCACCCCCGTCAAATGAGCAGTTCTTC
CASPSPPSNEQFF
>TRBD2|many|TRBJ2-7|TRBV9
TGTGCCAGCAGCCCGGGACTAGCGGGGGCCTACGACGAGCAGTACTTC
CASSPGLAGAYDEQYF
>TRBD1|many|TRBJ1-2|TRBV9
TGTGCCAGCAGCGTAGTGGTTTCAGGGGGCGGCTACACCTTC
CASSVVVSGGGYTF
>-|many|TRBJ2-1|TRBV9
TGTGCCAGCAGCAGGGCTAGCGTCTCCTACAATGAGCAGTTCTTC
CASSRASVSYNEQFF
>TRBD2|many|TRBJ2-1|TRBV9
TGTGCCAGCAGCTGGACTAGCGGGGGGGATGATGAGCAGTTCTTC
CASSWTSGGDDEQFF
>TRBD1|many|TRBJ2-3|TRBV9
TGTGCCAGCAGCCCTACAGGGGCAAGCACAGATACGCAGTATTTT
CASSPTGASTDTQYF
>TRBD2|many|TRBJ2-2|TRBV9
TGTGCCAGCAGCGTATCTCTCCTAGCGGGGGCCGGGGAGCTGTTTTTT
CASSVSLLAGAGELFF
>-|many|TRBJ1-1|TRBV9
TGTGCCAGCAGCGTGGTGGGGGCGAACACTGAAGCTTTCTTT
CASSVVGANTEAFF
>-|many|TRBJ1-3|TRBV9
TGTGCCAGCAGCGTAGCTTGGGAGCTCTCTGGAAACACCATATATTTT
CASSVAWELSGNTIYF
>-|medium-sized|TRBJ1-1|TRBV9
TGTGCCAGCAGCGTAGGGGGTATTAACACTGAAGCTTTCTTT
CASSVGGINTEAFF
>-|medium-sized|TRBJ1-2|TRBV9
TGTGCCAGCAGCGTAGGCAGGGTGACAAACTATGGCTACACCTTC
CASSVGRVTNYGYTF
>TRBD2|many|TRBJ2-1|TRBV9
TGTGCCAGCAGCGCCGATTTTGCTAGCGGTTACAATGAGCAGTTCTTC
CASSADFASGYNEQFF
>-|-|TRBJ2-3|TRBV9
TGTGCCAGCAGCGTAGGTGGAGCGGGCAGCACAGATACGCAGTATTTT
CASSVGGAGSTDTQYF
>TRBD2|many|TRBJ2-2|TRBV9
TGTGCCAGCAGCCCTCTAGCGGCTAACACCGGGGAGCTGTTTTTT
CASSPLAANTGELFF
>-|many|TRBJ2-1|TRBV9
TGTGCCAGCAGCGTAGCGGGGGGCCCGGGTTCCTACAATGAGCAGTTCTTC
CASSVAGGPGSYNEQFF
>TRBD1|few|TRBJ2-7|TRBV9
TGTGCCAGCAGCGTTGACAGGGACTCCTACGAGCAGTACTTC
CASSVDRDSYEQYF
>-|few|TRBJ1-1|TRBV9
TGTGCCAGCACCGCTTCACAACAGATGACCACTGAAGCTTTCTTT
CASTASQQMTTEAFF
>-|-|TRBJ2-3|TRBV9
TGTGCCAGCGGGGGGCTGGACAGCACAGATACGCAGTATTTT
CASGGLDSTDTQYF
>TRBD2|many|TRBJ2-5|TRBV9
TGTGCCAGCAGCGTAGCGACTAGCGGGGCGCAAGAGACCCAGTACTTC
CASSVATSGAQETQYF
>TRBD1|many|TRBJ2-1|TRBV7-2
TGTGCCAGCAACCGGGACAGGGGCTACAATGAGCAGTTCTTC
CASNRDRGYNEQFF
>-|-|TRBJ2-5|TRBV9
TGTGCCAGCAGCGTAGATCCCAACCTCGGTTTATTGGAGACCCAGTACTTC
CASSVDPNLGLLETQYF
>-|many|TRBJ2-7|TRBV9
TGTGCCAGCAGCGTAGTTGGGGGCTACGAGCAGTACTTC
CASSVVGGYEQYF
>TRBD2|many|TRBJ2-1|TRBV9
TGTGCCAGCAGCGTAGGACTAGCGGGGGACGGGAGCGAGCAGTTCTTC
CASSVGLAGDGSEQFF
>-|many|TRBJ2-2|TRBV9
TGTGCCAGCAATGCCAGGGGTCTGAACACCGGGGAGCTGTTTTTT
CASNARGLNTGELFF
>TRBD1|-|TRBJ2-7|TRBV7-7
TGTGCTAGCAGCTTTGGCCGGGACAGACACCCTTACGAGCAGTACTTC
CASSFGRDRHPYEQYF
>TRBD1|many|TRBJ1-2|TRBV9
TGTGCCAGCGGGCGGACAGGGCCTAACTATGGCTACACCTTC
CASGRTGPNYGYTF
>-|many|TRBJ2-1|TRBV9
TGTGCCAGCAGCTTATCCTTGTTACAGGGATGGGGGAGCTCCTACAATGAGCAGTTCTTC
CASSLSLLQGWGSSYNEQFF
>TRBD2|many|TRBJ2-2|TRBV9
TGTGCCAGCAGCGTAGTGGCTAGCGGGGGGACGAACACCGGGGAGCTGTTTTTT
CASSVVASGGTNTGELFF
>TRBD2|many|TRBJ2-3|TRBV9
TGTGCCAGCAGCGTAGAGGGCGGGGGGGCCCGTACGCAGTATTTT
CASSVEGGGARTQYF
>-|many|TRBJ2-6|TRBV9
TGTGCCAGCAGCGTAGGGAGCAGAGCCTCTGGGGCCAACGTCCTGACTTTC
CASSVGSRASGANVLTF
>-|-|TRBJ1-3|TRBV9
TGTGCCAGCAGCGTAGGGGGTCTGGACTACTCTGGAAACACCATATATTTT
CASSVGGLDYSGNTIYF
>-|few|TRBJ2-3|TRBV9
TGTGCCAGCAGCTTAAAGGGGGGTTCTAGCACAGATACGCAGTATTTT
CASSLKGGSSTDTQYF
>-|many|TRBJ2-5|TRBV9
TGTGCCAGCAGCCCATCCTTTTTACGAAGCGAAGAGACCCAGTACTTC
CASSPSFLRSEETQYF
>-|medium-sized|TRBJ1-6|TRBV9
TGTGCCAGCACCCTTACAGAGACAAGGGGTTCACCCCTCCACTTT
CASTLTETRGSPLHF
>TRBD2|few|TRBJ2-3|TRBV9
TGTGCCAGCAGCCCCTCTGGCGGGGGGGCCGCAGATACGCAGTATTTT
CASSPSGGGAADTQYF